This TCR beta chain was found in a study of T cells in Graves' hyperthyroidism and ophthalmopathy. This clonotype occurred a few times. The antigen remains undetermined. Study observations and caveats: A 13 V-J model separated ophthalmopathy from stable hyperthyroidism. Before onset, by a median of around six months, the model predicted ophthalmopathy.

Amplified regions were TCR beta CDR3 sequences from RNA transcripts. The HTBI primer set served for first-round RT-PCR of the TCR CDR3. In TCRdb, the multiplex PCR reads were re-called with MiXCR into one record per CDR3 protein. There are hundreds of thousands of distinct CDR3 sequences in the sample; roughly a sixth occur only once, and over 15% lies in the top ten. This CDR3 is 15 amino acids long. Germline V gene lookup returns CDR1 MNHNS and CDR2 SASEGT. Trimming at V came to 7 bases and at J to 3 bases, leaving 6 bases not matched to a gene. Sequencing input: blood. The origin of this receptor is a woman in her forties or fifties with Graves' hyperthyroidism that later progressed to Graves' ophthalmopathy. This chain connects TRBV6-1 to TRBJ1-5, with 10 bases fitting TRBD1. The CDR3 DNA sequence: TGTGCCAGCATTGCGACAGGGGGCTCCAATCAGCCCCAGCATTTT. Translated: CASIATGGSNQPQHF.